This T cell receptor beta chain was profiled in a study of T cell clonality in common variable immunodeficiency. Whole-study findings and limits: CVID subjects showed higher TCRbeta clonality than healthy controls. In common variable immunodeficiency, TCR beta chains reportedly carried fewer deletions and N-nucleotide insertions.

This clone has a count of ten or more. Its target is unknown. Libraries were prepared by immunoSEQ multiplex PCR; TCRdb keeps only in-frame clonotypes and omits some of them. In total the sample includes around 25,000 clones, none of them seen once. Replacement immunoglobulin had been given to every CVID subject for at least one year. Sequenced sample: peripheral blood mononuclear cells. The source of this sequence is a human donor with common variable immunodeficiency.

CDR3 in amino acids: CASSPIGTNLRQETQYF. The sequenced CDR3 bases are TGTGCCAGCAGTCCCATTGGGACTAACTTACGTCAAGAGACC. This chain uses TRBV6-2 or TRBV6-3 with TRBJ2-5, with 7 bases matching TRBD2. The CDR3 is cut off 3 residues early in the read; its end comes from the germline J gene. This CDR3 has 17 amino acids. The ends lost 5 bases at V and 2 bases at J; junction bases unmatched: 14. The germline V gene has CDR1 MNHEY and CDR2 SVGEGT.